The clone carrying this T cell receptor (beta chain) came up many times. TCRdb re-called the reads through MiXCR, storing one row per CDR3 protein. The sample includes 150,000 to 200,000 distinct CDR3 sequences, nearly 9.5% of them seen just once. The sample belongs to a study of T cell repertoires in cytomegalovirus infection. Germline V gene lookup returns CDR1 SGHAT and CDR2 FQNNGV. Trimming took 4 bases from V and 1 from J, leaving 10 bases between them. This CDR3 spans 15 amino acids. The rearrangement links TRBV11-2 to TRBJ2-2; possibly TRBD1 for D (6 bases). The receptor comes from a human donor in good health (CMV status not recorded). Some clones in this sample may be carry-over from other donors' samples. Material: PBMCs. Written as DNA, the CDR3 is TGTGCCAGCAGCTGGGGACACATGAACACCGGGGAGCTGTTTTTT. This translates into CASSWGHMNTGELFF.